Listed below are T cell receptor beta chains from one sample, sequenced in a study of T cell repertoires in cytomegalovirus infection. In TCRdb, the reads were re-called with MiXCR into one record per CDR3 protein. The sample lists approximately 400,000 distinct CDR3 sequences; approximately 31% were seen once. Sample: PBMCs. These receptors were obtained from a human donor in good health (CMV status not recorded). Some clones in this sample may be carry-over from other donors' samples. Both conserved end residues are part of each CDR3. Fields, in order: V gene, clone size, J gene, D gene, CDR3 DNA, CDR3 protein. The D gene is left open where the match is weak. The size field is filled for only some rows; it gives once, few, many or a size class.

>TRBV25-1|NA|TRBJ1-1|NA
TGTGCCAGCAGGGATCATTGGGGCACTGAAGCTTTCTTT
CASRDHWGTEAFF
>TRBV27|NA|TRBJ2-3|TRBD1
TGTGCCAGCAGTTCTCCGGGACAGGGGAAAGATACGCAGTATTTT
CASSSPGQGKDTQYF
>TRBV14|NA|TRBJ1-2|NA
TGTGCCAGCAGCCAAGAGGCGCAGGGCTATGGCTACACCTTC
CASSQEAQGYGYTF
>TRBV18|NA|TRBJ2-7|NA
TGTGCCAGCTCACTGGGCCCCTCGAGGGACGAGCAGTACTTC
CASSLGPSRDEQYF
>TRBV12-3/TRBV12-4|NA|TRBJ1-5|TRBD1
TGTGCCAGCAGTCCTGACAGGGAGGAACAGCCCCAGCATTTT
CASSPDREEQPQHF
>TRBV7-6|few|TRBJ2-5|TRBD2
TGTGCCAGCAGCCCATCAGCGGGGGCGCAGGGTATGGGAGAGACCCAGTACTTC
CASSPSAGAQGMGETQYF
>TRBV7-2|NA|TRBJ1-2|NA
TGTGCCAGCAGCTTAGGGATAAGAAAATCTAACTATGGCTACACCTTC
CASSLGIRKSNYGYTF
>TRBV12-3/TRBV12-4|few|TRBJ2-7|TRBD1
TGTGCCAGCAGTTACCAGACAGGGGGCTCCTACGAGCAGTACTTC
CASSYQTGGSYEQYF
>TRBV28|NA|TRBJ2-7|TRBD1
TGTGCCAGCAGTCCTCAGGGGGCCCACGAGCAGTACTTC
CASSPQGAHEQYF
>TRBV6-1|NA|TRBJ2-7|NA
TGTGCCAGCAGCTCTACAGGGATCTCCTACGAGCAGTACTTC
CASSSTGISYEQYF
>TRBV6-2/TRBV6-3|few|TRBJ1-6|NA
TGTGCCAGCAGAGACGGTGGTAGTTCACCCCTCCACTTT
CASRDGGSSPLHF
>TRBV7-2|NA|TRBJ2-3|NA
TGTGCCAGCAGCTTTTTGTTCAGGGATACGCAGTATTTT
CASSFLFRDTQYF
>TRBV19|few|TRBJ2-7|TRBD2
TGTGCCAGTAGTAACCTTCTAGGAGCGGGGGGCCAGTACGAGCAGTACTTC
CASSNLLGAGGQYEQYF
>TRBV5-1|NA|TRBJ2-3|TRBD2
TGCGCCAGCAGCTTGGAGGCTAGCGGGGCGGCGACAGATACGCAGTATTTT
CASSLEASGAATDTQYF
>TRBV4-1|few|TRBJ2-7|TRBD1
TGCGCCAGCAGCCAAAAGACAGGGGACTCCTACGAGCAGTACTTC
CASSQKTGDSYEQYF
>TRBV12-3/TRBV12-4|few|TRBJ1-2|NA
TGTGCCAGCAACCTCTCGGGGGATGGCTACACCTTC
CASNLSGDGYTF
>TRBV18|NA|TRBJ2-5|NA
TGTGCCAGCTCACCGGGACGGCAGCAAGAGACCCAGTACTTC
CASSPGRQQETQYF
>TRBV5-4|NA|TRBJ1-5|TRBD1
TGTGCCAGCAGCTTGGGTGGACAGGGTGGCGGGCCCCAGCATTTT
CASSLGGQGGGPQHF
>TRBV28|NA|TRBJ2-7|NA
TGTGCCAGCAGTACCGGGACACGTTACGAGCAGTACTTC
CASSTGTRYEQYF
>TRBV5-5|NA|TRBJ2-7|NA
TGTGCCAGCAGCTTCCGTCCAGGGGTTGCCTACGAGCAGTACTTC
CASSFRPGVAYEQYF
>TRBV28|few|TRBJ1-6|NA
TGTGCCAGCAGTTTAATCCAGGGTTCGTCGGGTTCACCCCTCCACTTT
CASSLIQGSSGSPLHF
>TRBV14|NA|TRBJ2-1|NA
TGTGCCAGCAGCCACCTCCCCTCGGGTGTAGCTGACTCCTACAATGAGCAGTTCTTC
CASSHLPSGVADSYNEQFF
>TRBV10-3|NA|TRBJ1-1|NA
TGTGCCATCAGGTATACAGGGAACACTGAAGCTTTCTTT
CAIRYTGNTEAFF
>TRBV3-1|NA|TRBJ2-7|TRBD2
TGTGCCAGCAGCCAAGATGGCGGGGGGCCCTACGAGCAGTACTTC
CASSQDGGGPYEQYF
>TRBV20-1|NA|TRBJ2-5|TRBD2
TGCAGTGCTAGACGGGGTGGGGTGGGACTAGCGGGGAGACTTCAAGAGACCCAGTACTTC
CSARRGGVGLAGRLQETQYF
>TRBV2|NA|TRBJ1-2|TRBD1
TGTGCCAGCAGGGAGGGGGCAGACAATGGCTACACCTTC
CASREGADNGYTF
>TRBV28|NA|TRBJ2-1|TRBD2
TGTGCCAGCAGTTTAACGGAGCGGGGGGGCAGTGAGCAGTTCTTC
CASSLTERGGSEQFF
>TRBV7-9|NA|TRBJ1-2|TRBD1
TGTGCCAGCAGCTTCATCACAGGGGGCTCGGGTGGCTACACCTTC
CASSFITGGSGGYTF
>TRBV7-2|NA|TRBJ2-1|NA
TGTGCCAGCAGCTTGCGCCGCAGGGCGGGTGAGCAGTTCTTC
CASSLRRRAGEQFF
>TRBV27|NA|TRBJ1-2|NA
TGTGCCAGCACTCAGCGGGGGGGGTACCTCTATGGCTACACCTTC
CASTQRGGYLYGYTF
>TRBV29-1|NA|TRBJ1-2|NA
TGCAGCGTTGAAACCGCTAACTATGGCTACACCTTC
CSVETANYGYTF
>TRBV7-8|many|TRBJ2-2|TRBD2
TGTGCCAGCAGCTTAGCGGGGGGGAGGGTAGCGGGGGCCACCGGGGAGCTGTTTTTT
CASSLAGGRVAGATGELFF
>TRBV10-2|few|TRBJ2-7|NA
TGCGCCAGCACGTGGGACTTGGGGCCCTACGAGCAGTACTTC
CASTWDLGPYEQYF
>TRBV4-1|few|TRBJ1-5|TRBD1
TGCGCCAGCAGCCCAATCGGAGGGACAGGAGGCAATCAGCCCCAGCATTTT
CASSPIGGTGGNQPQHF
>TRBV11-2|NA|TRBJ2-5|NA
TGTGCCAGCAGCTTAGATCTTGGACTGGGAGAGACCCAGTACTTC
CASSLDLGLGETQYF
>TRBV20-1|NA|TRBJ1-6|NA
TGCAGTGCCAGACAGACGAATTCACCCCTCCACTTT
CSARQTNSPLHF
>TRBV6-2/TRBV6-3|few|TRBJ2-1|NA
TGTGCCAGCAGTTACTTGACAGGATACCTCAATGAGCAGTTCTTC
CASSYLTGYLNEQFF
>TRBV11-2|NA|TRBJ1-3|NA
TGTGCCAGCAGCTTATATGGGGGTCCTGGAAACACCATATATTTT
CASSLYGGPGNTIYF
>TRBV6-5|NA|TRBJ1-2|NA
TGTGCCAGCAGTTTCGACAGCTATGGCTACACCTTC
CASSFDSYGYTF
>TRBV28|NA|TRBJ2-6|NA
TGTGCCAGCGAGCCGGGATCTGGGGCCAACGTCCTGACTTTC
CASEPGSGANVLTF
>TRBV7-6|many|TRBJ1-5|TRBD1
TGTGCCAGCAGCCGGGGACAGGGGGACGGGCAGCCCCAGCATTTT
CASSRGQGDGQPQHF
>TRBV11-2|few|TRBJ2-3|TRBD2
TGTGCCAGCAGTCTCCCGACTCGACTAGCGGGGGTGAGCACAGATACGCAGTATTTT
CASSLPTRLAGVSTDTQYF
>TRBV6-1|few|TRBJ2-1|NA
TGTGCCAGCAGTAGGGGCGGAGGGAACCGGGAGCAGTTCTTC
CASSRGGGNREQFF
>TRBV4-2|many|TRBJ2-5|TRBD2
TGTGCCAGCAGCCAAGCCGGGGGGGCCGGCGGAGAGACCCAGTACTTC
CASSQAGGAGGETQYF
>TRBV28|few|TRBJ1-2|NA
TGTGCCAGCAGTTTATTTGTGTCCCCTACTAACTATGGCTACACCTTC
CASSLFVSPTNYGYTF
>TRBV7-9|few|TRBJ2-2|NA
TGTGCCAGCAGCTCGTCCCGGGGGGCCGTCGGGGAGCTGTTTTTT
CASSSSRGAVGELFF
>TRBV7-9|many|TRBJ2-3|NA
TGTGCCAGCAGCTTTTGGGGAACTAGCACAGATACGCAGTATTTT
CASSFWGTSTDTQYF
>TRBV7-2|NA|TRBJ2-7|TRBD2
TGTGCCAGCAGCTCGGGTGCGGGGGGCACCTACGAGCAGTACTTC
CASSSGAGGTYEQYF
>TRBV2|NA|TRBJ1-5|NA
TGTGCCAGCAGTGAAAGGGGAGGACAGTACAATCAGCCCCAGCATTTT
CASSERGGQYNQPQHF
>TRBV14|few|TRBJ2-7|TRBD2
TGTGCCAGCAGCCAAGAAGGGAGCGGGGGGGCCTACGAGCAGTACTTC
CASSQEGSGGAYEQYF
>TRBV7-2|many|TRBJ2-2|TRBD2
TGTGCCAGCAGCCGACTAGCGGTAAACACCGGGGAGCTGTTTTTT
CASSRLAVNTGELFF
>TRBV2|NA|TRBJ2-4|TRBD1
TGTGCCAGCAGTCGGACAGGGGAAGGTCCCTCGTACTTC
CASSRTGEGPSYF
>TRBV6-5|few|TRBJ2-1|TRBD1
TGTGCCAGCAGTACAACCGGGACAGGGGGCTCCTACAATGAGCAGTTCTTC
CASSTTGTGGSYNEQFF
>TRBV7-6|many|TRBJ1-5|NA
TGTGCCAGCAGCCCCTTGAGGGGTATCGGCAATCAGCCCCAGCATTTT
CASSPLRGIGNQPQHF
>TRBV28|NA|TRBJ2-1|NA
TGTGCCAGCAGTTTATCGGGACCAGTCACCTCCTACAATGAGCAGTTCTTC
CASSLSGPVTSYNEQFF
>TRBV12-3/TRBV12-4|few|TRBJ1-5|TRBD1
TGTGCCAGCAGTTGGACAGGGAATAGCAATCAGCCCCAGCATTTT
CASSWTGNSNQPQHF
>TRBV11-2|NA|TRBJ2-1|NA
TGTGCCAGCAGCTTAGGGTCCAGCCAGTACAATGAGCAGTTCTTC
CASSLGSSQYNEQFF